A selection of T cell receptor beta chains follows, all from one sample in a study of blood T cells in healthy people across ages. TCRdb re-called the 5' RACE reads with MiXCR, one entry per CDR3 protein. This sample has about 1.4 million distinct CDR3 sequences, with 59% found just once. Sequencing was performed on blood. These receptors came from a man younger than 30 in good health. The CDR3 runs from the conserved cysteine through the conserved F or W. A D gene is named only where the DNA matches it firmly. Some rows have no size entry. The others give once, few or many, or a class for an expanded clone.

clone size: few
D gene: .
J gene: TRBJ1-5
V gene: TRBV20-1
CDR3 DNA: TGCAGTGCTAGACTCTGGGGTGAGATTCAGCCCCAGCATTTT
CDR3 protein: CSARLWGEIQPQHF

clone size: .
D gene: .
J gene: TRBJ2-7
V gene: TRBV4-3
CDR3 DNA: TGCGCCAGCAGCCAAGATCTCTCAGGGGCAGAAGAGCAGTACTTC
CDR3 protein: CASSQDLSGAEEQYF

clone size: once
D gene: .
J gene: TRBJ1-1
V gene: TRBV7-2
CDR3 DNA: TGTGCCAGCAGCCCCGAGACAGTGAACACTGAAGCTTTCTTT
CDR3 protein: CASSPETVNTEAFF

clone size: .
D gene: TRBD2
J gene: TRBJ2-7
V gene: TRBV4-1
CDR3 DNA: TGCGCCAGCAGTCAAACTAGCGGGATCTACGAGCAGTACTTC
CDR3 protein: CASSQTSGIYEQYF

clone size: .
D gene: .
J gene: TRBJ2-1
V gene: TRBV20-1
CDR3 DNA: TGCAGTGCTAAGACTAGAGAGCAGTTCTTC
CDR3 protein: CSAKTREQFF

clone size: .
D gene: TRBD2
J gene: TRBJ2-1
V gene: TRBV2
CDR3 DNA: TGTGCCAGCAGTGAAACCACTAGCGGGAGGGGCGAGCAGTTCTTC
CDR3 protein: CASSETTSGRGEQFF

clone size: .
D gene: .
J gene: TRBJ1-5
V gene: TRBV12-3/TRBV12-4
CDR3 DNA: TGTGCCAGCAGTCCTACCTGGACAGCACCCAATCAGCCCCAGCATTTT
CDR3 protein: CASSPTWTAPNQPQHF

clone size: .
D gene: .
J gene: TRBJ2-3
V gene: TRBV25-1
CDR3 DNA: TGTGCCAGCAGTGAGTCTACTTCGAGATCCGCCACAGATACGCAGTATTTT
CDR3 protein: CASSESTSRSATDTQYF

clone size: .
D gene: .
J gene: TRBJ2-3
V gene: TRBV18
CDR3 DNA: TGTGCCAGCTCACCACAGGAAGGGGGACTTACAGATACGCAGTATTTT
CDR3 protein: CASSPQEGGLTDTQYF

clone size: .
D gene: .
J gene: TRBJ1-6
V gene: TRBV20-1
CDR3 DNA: TGCAGTGCTAGAGATATGAAGAGCTATAATTCACCCCTCCACTTT
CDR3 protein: CSARDMKSYNSPLHF

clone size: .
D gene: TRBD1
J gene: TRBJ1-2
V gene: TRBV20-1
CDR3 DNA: TGCAGTGCTAGGGTTGGCGGGACAGATTATGGCTACACCTTC
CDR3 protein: CSARVGGTDYGYTF

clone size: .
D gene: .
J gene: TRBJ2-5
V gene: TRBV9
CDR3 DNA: TGTGCCAGCAGCTTTGGACAGCGACTCCAAGAGACCCAGTACTTC
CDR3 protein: CASSFGQRLQETQYF

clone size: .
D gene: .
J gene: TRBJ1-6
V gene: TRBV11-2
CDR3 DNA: TGTGCCAGCAGTTACCGGATGGAGAATTCACCCCTCCACTTT
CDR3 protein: CASSYRMENSPLHF

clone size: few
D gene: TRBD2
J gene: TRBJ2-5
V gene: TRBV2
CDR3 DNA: TGTGCCAGCAGTGAAGTGGCGGGAGAAGAGACCCAGTACTTC
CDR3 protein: CASSEVAGEETQYF

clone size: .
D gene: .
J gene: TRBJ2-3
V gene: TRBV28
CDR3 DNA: TGTGCCAGCAATTTTGGGGGGGCTAGCACAGATACGCAGTATTTT
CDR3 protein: CASNFGGASTDTQYF

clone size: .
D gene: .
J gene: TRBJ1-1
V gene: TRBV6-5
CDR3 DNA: TGTGCCAGCAGGCCCGTCGGGGCTGAAGCTTTCTTT
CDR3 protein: CASRPVGAEAFF

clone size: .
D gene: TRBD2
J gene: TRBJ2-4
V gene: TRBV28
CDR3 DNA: TGTGCCAGCAGTTTAGGGGGACTATCAGCCCTAACTTTAGCCAAAAACATTCAGTACTTC
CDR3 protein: CASSLGGLSALTLAKNIQYF

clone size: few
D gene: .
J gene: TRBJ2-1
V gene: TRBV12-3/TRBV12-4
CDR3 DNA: TGTGCCAGCAGAAGGACAGAGAGCGATGAGCAGTTCTTC
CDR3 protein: CASRRTESDEQFF

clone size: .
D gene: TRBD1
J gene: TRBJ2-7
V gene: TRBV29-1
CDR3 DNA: TGCGGCGTTGAAGGCGGACAGGGGGCGGCCTACGAGCAGTACTTC
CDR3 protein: CGVEGGQGAAYEQYF

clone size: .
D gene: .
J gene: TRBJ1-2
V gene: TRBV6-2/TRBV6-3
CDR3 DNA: TGTGCCAGCAATGACAGCGATAACTATGGCTACACCTTC
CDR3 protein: CASNDSDNYGYTF

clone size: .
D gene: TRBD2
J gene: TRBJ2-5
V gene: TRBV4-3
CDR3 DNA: TGCGCCAGCAGCCAAGTTTCGACTAGCGGACAAGAGACCCAGTACTTC
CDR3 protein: CASSQVSTSGQETQYF

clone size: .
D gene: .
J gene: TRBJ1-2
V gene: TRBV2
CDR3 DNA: TGTGCCAGCAGTGAATGGACCAGGACCGGCTACACCTTC
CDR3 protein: CASSEWTRTGYTF

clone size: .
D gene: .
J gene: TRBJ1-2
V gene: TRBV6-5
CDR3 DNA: TGTGCCAGCAGCCCTGGACACACTACCGGCTACACCTTC
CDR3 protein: CASSPGHTTGYTF

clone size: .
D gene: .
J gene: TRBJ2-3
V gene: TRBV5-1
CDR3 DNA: TGCGCCAGCAGCTTGGCCGTCGGGGGCGTCTCGGGAGATACGCAGTATTTT
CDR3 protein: CASSLAVGGVSGDTQYF

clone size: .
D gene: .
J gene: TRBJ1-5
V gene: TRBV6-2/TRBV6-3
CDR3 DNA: TGTGCCAGCAGTTACTCGGGGATCCGGGGGAATCAGCCCCAGCATTTT
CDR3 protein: CASSYSGIRGNQPQHF

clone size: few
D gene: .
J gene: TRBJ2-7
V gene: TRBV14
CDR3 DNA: TGTGCCAGCAGTCAAATCCGGAGAGCCTACGAGCAGTACTTC
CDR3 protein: CASSQIRRAYEQYF

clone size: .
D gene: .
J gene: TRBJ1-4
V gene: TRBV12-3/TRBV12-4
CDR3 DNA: TGTGCCAGCAGTGTAATTGCAACTAATGAAAAACTGTTTTTT
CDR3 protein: CASSVIATNEKLFF

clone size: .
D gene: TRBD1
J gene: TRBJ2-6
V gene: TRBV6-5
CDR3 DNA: TGTGCCAGCAGTTTACAGGGGACTGGGGCCAACGTCCTGACTTTC
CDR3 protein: CASSLQGTGANVLTF

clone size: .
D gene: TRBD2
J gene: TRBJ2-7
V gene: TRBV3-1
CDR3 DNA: TGTGCCACCTCGGGACTAGCGAAAACCTACGAGCAGTACTTC
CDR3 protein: CATSGLAKTYEQYF

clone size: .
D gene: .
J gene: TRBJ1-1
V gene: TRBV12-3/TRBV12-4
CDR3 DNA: TGTGCCGGCAGTTTAGTCAGGGATGCTTTCTTT
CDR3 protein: CAGSLVRDAFF

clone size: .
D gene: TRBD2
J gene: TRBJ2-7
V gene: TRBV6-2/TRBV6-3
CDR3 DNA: TGTGCCAGCAGTTATCGGGAGGCCGACGAGCAGTACTTC
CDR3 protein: CASSYREADEQYF

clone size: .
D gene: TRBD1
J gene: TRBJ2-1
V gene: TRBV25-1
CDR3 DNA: TGTGCCAGCAGTGCCACTATCCTGACAGGGCCCCAGGTACACAATGAGCAGTTCTTC
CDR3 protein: CASSATILTGPQVHNEQFF

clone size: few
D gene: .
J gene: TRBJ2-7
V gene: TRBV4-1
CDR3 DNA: TGCGCCAGCAGCCAGACTGCAGGGGAGCAGTACTTC
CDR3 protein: CASSQTAGEQYF

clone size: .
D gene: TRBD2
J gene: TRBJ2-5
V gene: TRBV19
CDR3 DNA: TGTGCCAGTAGTACAGCGGGGTTTGAGACCCAGTACTTC
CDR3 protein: CASSTAGFETQYF

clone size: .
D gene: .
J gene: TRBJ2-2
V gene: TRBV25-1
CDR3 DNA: TGTGCCAGCAGTGAGATGGACGGGGAGCTGTTTTTT
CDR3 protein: CASSEMDGELFF

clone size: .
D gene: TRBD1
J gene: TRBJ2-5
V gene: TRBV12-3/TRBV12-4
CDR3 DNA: TGTGCCAGCAGTACAACAGGGGTTAGGCAAGAGACCCAGTACTTC
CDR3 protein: CASSTTGVRQETQYF

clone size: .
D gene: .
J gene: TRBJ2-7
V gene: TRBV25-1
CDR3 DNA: TGTGCCAGCAGGGAATTGGCCCTAAACAGGCAGTACTTC
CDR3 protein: CASRELALNRQYF

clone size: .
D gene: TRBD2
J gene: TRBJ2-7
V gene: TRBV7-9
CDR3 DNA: TGTGCCAGCCGCGTCGGGGGGTACGAGCAGTACTTC
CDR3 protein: CASRVGGYEQYF

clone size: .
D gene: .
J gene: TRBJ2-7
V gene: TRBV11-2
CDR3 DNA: TGTGCCAGCAGCTTAGTTCCCGAGGACAACTCCTACGAGCAGTACTTC
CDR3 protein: CASSLVPEDNSYEQYF

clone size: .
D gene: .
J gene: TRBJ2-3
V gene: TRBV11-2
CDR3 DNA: TGTGCCAGCAGCTTAAGAGAGCTGGGCACAGATACGCAGTATTTT
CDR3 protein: CASSLRELGTDTQYF

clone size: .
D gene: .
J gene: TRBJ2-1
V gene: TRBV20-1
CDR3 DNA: TGCAGTGCTAGCGGGAGAATGGGGCACAATGAGCAGTTCTTC
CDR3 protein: CSASGRMGHNEQFF

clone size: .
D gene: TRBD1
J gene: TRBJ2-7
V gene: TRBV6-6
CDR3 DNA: TGTGCCAGCAGTTCGCCCGGGACAGGGGGCTACGAGCAGTACTTC
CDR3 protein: CASSSPGTGGYEQYF

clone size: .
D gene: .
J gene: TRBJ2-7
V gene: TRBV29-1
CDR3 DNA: TGCAGCGTTGTATACGGATACGAGCAGTACTTC
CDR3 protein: CSVVYGYEQYF

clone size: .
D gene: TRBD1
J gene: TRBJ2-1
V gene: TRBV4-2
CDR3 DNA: TGTGCCAGCAGCCCGGAGGACAGGTACAATGAGCAGTTCTTC
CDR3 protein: CASSPEDRYNEQFF

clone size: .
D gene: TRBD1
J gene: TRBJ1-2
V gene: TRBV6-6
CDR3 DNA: TGTGCCAGCAGTTACTCAGGGACAGGGAGTGGCTACACCTTC
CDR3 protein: CASSYSGTGSGYTF

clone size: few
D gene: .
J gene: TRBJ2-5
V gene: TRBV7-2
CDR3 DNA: TGTGCCAGCAGTTCACCGGGAGTGGAGACCCAGTACTTC
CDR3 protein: CASSSPGVETQYF

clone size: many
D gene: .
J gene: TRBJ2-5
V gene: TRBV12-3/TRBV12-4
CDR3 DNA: TGTGCCAGCAGTTTCCGGGAGACCCAGTACTTC
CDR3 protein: CASSFRETQYF

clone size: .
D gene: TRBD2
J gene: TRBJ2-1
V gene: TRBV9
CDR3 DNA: TGTACCAGCAGCTCGAGACTAGCGGGGTACAATGAGCAGTTCTTC
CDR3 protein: CTSSSRLAGYNEQFF

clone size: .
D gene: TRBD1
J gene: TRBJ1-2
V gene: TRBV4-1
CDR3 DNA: TGCGCCAGCAGCCAGGGATGGACAGGGTCTAACTATGGCTACACCTTC
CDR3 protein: CASSQGWTGSNYGYTF

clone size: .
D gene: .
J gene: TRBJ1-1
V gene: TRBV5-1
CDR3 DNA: TGCGCCAGCAGCTTCGAGACCCCGAACACTGAAGCTTTCTTT
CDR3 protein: CASSFETPNTEAFF